This T cell receptor beta chain was found in a study of PD-L1 blockade in urothelial cancer. The CDR3 sequence is 15 residues long. The V gene end was trimmed by 5 bases and the J gene end by 7 bases; junction bases not matched to a gene: 10. The germline V gene has CDR1 SGDLS and CDR2 YYNGEE. TCRdb's table, derived via immunoSEQ multiplex PCR, lists solely in-frame clones and lacks some. Here the sample spans 70,000 to 75,000 clones, almost 90% being singletons. Time point given: pretreatment peripheral blood. Patient sample counts ranged from 1 to 8, pretreatment and on-treatment. This clone has a single count.

This clonotype was obtained from a man in his 70s with urothelial cancer. This chain connects TRBV9 to TRBJ1-4; 8 nucleotides line up with TRBD1. Sequences were derived from PBMCs, sampled around atezolizumab (anti-PD-L1) treatment. The CDR3 bases are TGTGCCAGCAGACCCGGGACAGGAGGGGGTGAAAAACTGTTTTTT. It codes for CASRPGTGGGEKLFF.